The clone carrying this TCR beta chain occurred many times. MiXCR was run by TCRdb on the 5' RACE reads, yielding one entry per CDR3 protein. The data contain roughly 690,000 distinct CDR3 sequences, around 21% of them seen just once; the ten biggest clones take up 4.3%. The CDR3 totals 14 residues. Germline CDR1 SEHNR, CDR2 FQNEAQ (reference sequence). V was cut by 5 bases and J by 8 bases, with 15 bases left in between. This entry belongs to a study of identical twins. The sample also formed part of further work on T cells expressing NK-cell markers. That study adds: In four donors, dominant clonotypes made up roughly 28.3-65% of CD3+CD56-NKG2C+ cells.

Sequencing was performed on PBMCs. The chain recombines TRBV7-9 with TRBJ1-4; D not resolved. The receptor comes from a woman younger than 35 in good health. CDR3 residues: CASSAPKAGEKLFF. The CDR3 coding sequence is TGTGCCAGCAGCGCACCTAAGGCGGGGGAAAAACTGTTTTTT.